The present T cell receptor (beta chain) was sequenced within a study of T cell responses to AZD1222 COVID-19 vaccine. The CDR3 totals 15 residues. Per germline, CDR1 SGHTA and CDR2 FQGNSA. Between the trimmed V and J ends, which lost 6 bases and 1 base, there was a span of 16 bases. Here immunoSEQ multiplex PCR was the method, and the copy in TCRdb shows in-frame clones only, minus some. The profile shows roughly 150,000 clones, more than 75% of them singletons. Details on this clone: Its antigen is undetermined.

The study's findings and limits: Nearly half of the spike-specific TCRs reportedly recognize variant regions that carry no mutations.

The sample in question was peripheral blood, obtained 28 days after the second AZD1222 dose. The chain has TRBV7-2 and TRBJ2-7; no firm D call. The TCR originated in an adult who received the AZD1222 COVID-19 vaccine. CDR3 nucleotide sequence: TGTGCCAGCAGGGTTGTTCCGTTCGGGTCCTACGAGCAGTACTTC. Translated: CASRVVPFGSYEQYF.